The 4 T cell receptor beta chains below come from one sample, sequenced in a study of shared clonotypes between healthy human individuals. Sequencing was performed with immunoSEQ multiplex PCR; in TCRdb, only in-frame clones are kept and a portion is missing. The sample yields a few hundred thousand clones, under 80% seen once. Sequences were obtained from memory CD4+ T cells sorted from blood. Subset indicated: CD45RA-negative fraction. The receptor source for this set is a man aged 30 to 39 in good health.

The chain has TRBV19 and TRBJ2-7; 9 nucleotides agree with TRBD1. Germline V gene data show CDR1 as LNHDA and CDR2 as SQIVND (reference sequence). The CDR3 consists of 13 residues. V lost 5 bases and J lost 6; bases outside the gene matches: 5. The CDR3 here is CASSSGTGFEQYF. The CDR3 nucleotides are TGTGCCAGTAGTTCAGGGACAGGGTTCGAGCAGTACTTC.

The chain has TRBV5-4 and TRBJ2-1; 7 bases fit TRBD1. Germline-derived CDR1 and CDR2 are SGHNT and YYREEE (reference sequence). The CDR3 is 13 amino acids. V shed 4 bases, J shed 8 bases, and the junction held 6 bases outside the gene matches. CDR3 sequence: CASSDHRGDEQFF. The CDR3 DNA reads TGTGCCAGCAGCGACCACAGGGGCGATGAGCAGTTCTTC.

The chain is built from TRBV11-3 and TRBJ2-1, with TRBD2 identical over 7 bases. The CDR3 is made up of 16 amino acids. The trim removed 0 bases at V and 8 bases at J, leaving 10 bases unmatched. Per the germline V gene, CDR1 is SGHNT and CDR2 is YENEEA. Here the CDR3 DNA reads TGTGCCAGCAGCTTAGATGCGGGCGGGAGCGGAGATGAGCAGTTCTTC. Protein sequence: CASSLDAGGSGDEQFF.

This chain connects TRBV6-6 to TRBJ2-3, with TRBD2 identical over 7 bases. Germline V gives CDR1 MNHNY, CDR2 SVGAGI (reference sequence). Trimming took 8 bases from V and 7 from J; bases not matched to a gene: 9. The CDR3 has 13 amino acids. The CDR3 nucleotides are TGTGCCAGCGTGGCGGGAGAGCAATATACGCAGTATTTT. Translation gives CASVAGEQYTQYF.